Listed below are T cell receptor beta chains from one sample, sequenced in a study of T cells in Graves' hyperthyroidism and ophthalmopathy. TCRdb reprocessed the multiplex PCR reads via MiXCR and lists one record per CDR3 protein. The sample holds 640,000 or so distinct CDR3 sequences; 14% to 15% are singletons and the top ten take around 4%. The sequencing input was blood. The origin of the receptors is a woman aged 35 to 49 with Graves' ophthalmopathy. Each CDR3 is given with its conserved first and last residue. Clone size appears in some rows only: once, few, many, or a class for an expanded clone.

abundance	v_gene	j_gene	CDR3aa
many	TRBV6-1	TRBJ1-1	CASSALRQGTEAFF
many	TRBV7-2	TRBJ2-5	CASAPPRAGEIETQYF
many	TRBV20-1	TRBJ1-2	CSARGRDYGYTF
many	TRBV19	TRBJ1-2	CASSMLNYGYTF
many	TRBV6-5	TRBJ2-7	CASSYSGGGEQYF
few	TRBV3-1	TRBJ2-1	CASSQDRASGYNEQFF
NA	TRBV12-3/TRBV12-4	TRBJ1-2	CASKRLNYGYTF
many	TRBV12-5	TRBJ1-1	CASGLGRQGTEAFF
many	TRBV7-2	TRBJ2-7	CASSPSGPLSYEQYF
many	TRBV28	TRBJ2-5	CASSSETSVQETQYF
few	TRBV5-1	TRBJ2-2	CASSSGVDTGELFF
many	TRBV20-1	TRBJ1-2	CSAGRGIYTF
NA	TRBV19	TRBJ2-5	CASSIELAEETQYF
many	TRBV27	TRBJ2-2	CASRYLAPTGELFF
many	TRBV18	TRBJ2-7	CASSPSDPYEQYF
once	TRBV2	TRBJ1-3	CASSLKQGPAGNTIYF